Below, 22 T cell receptor beta chains from the same sample are listed, as sequenced in a study of blood T cell repertoires in COVID-19. Clones were sequenced by immunoSEQ multiplex PCR, and TCRdb holds only the in-frame ones, with some missing. Seen here are about 71,000 clones, 82% observed once, and the top ten hold roughly 13%. Sequenced material: peripheral blood. The receptors originated from a woman at least 80 years old with acute or convalescent COVID-19.

This clone was picked up one time. The V call is TRBV25-1, the J call TRBJ1-2, with D possibly matching TRBD1 (5 bases). The V end was cut by 4 bases, the J end by 4 bases, with 13 bases between. The V gene's germline CDR1 is MGHDK and CDR2 SYGVNS. The CDR3 extends over 14 amino acids. CDR3 sequence reads: CASSVAGWAYGYTF. CDR3 in DNA: TGTGCCAGCAGTGTGGCAGGGTGGGCCTATGGCTACACCTTC.

The chain combines TRBV21-1 with TRBJ2-5; the table assigns TRBD1, which was not confirmed against the DNA. TRBV21-1 is a pseudogene locus. The CDR3 is made up of 16 amino acids. The CDR3 spells CASSLTGGDLQETQYF. CDR3 DNA sequence: TGTGCCAGCAGCTTGACAGGGGGCGACTTACAAGAGACCCAGTACTTC.

The table lists this clone with a count of one. The chain is built from TRBV5-1 and TRBJ1-1, with 8 bases identical to TRBD1. The V segment lost 3 bases and the J segment 5 bases; nucleotides outside the gene matches: 6. The germline CDR1 and CDR2 sequences are SGHRS and YFSETQ. The CDR3 has 14 amino acids. CDR3 loop: CASSSGQGWTEAFF. The DNA of the CDR3 is TGCGCCAGCAGCTCCGGACAGGGTTGGACTGAAGCTTTCTTT.

The V gene is TRBV4-2, the J gene TRBJ2-3; 9 bases match TRBD2. J lost 1 base, V lost 1 base, and 3 bases had no gene match. Per germline, CDR1 LGHNA and CDR2 YNFKEQ. This CDR3 comprises 16 residues. CDR3 sequence reads: CASSQGSSGGTDTQYF. DNA of the CDR3: TGTGCCAGCAGCCAAGGGTCTAGCGGGGGCACAGATACGCAGTATTTT.

This clone was detected a few times. The chain couples TRBV7-6 to TRBJ2-3, with 8 bases matching TRBD1. Germline assignment: CDR1 SGHVS and CDR2 FNYEAQ. The trim removed 5 bases at V and 2 bases at J, leaving 12 bases unmatched. This CDR3 is built from 17 residues. For the CDR3, the DNA is TGTGCCAGCAGCCCTCGAACCGGGACAGGATACACAGATACGCAGTATTTT. Its protein is CASSPRTGTGYTDTQYF. Based on the CDR3 plus reference TRBV7-6 and TRBJ2-3, the full variable domain is GAGVSQSPRYKVTKRGQDVALRCDPISGHVSLYWYRQALGQGPEFLTYFNYEAQQDKSGLPNDRFSAERPEGSISTLTIQRTEQRDSAMYRCASSPRTGTGYTDTQYFGPGTRLTVL.

This chain connects TRBV6-6 to TRBJ2-2; D ambiguous. V was shortened by 3 bases and J by 0 bases, with 5 bases between the two germline ends. This CDR3 comprises 14 residues. CDR1 is MNHNY, CDR2 SVGAGI, per germline (reference sequence). CDR3 loop: CASSYSSNTGELFF. CDR3 DNA sequence: TGTGCCAGCAGTTATTCTTCGAACACCGGGGAGCTGTTTTTT.

This clone appeared once. The gene calls are TRBV5-4 and TRBJ2-5; TRBD2 matches 11 bases. The CDR3 sequence is 17 residues long. Germline V CDR1 and CDR2: SGHNT, YYREEE (reference sequence). After removal of 0 bases from V and 4 bases from J, the junction contained 8 bases not matched to a gene. The CDR3 loop reads CASSLDISGRGGETQYF. The CDR3 coding sequence is TGTGCCAGCAGCTTGGATATTAGCGGGAGGGGTGGAGAGACCCAGTACTTC.

The J gene is TRBJ2-2, the V gene TRBV6-2 or TRBV6-3; no definite D call. The CDR3 consists of 14 residues. The V gene lost 0 bases and the J gene lost 1 base, with 3 bases spanning the gap. Germline assignment: CDR1 MNHEY and CDR2 SVGEGT. The DNA of the CDR3 is TGTGCCAGCAGTTACTCTAGGAACACCGGGGAGCTGTTTTTT. Its protein is CASSYSRNTGELFF.

The chain carries TRBV19 and TRBJ2-7; no clear D gene. Germline lookup yields CDR1 LNHDA and CDR2 SQIVND (reference sequence). The CDR3 totals 12 residues. Trimming left V 4 bases short and J 3 bases short, with 7 bases between. CDR3: CASSSGNYEQYF. The DNA for the CDR3 is TGTGCCAGTAGTAGCGGCAACTACGAGCAGTACTTC.

The chain carries TRBV15 and TRBJ1-1; TRBD1 might be the D (5 bases). Germline V CDR1 and CDR2: LNHNV, YYDKDF (reference sequence). This CDR3 region has 14 residues. Trimming pared 0 bases from V and 3 bases from J, leaving 8 bases between. This chain's CDR3 is CATSRDTGDTEAFF. The CDR3 nucleotides read TGTGCCACCAGCAGAGATACGGGGGACACTGAAGCTTTCTTT. The whole variable domain, filled in from reference TRBV15 and TRBJ1-1, reads DAMVIQNPRYQVTQFGKPVTLSCSQTLNHNVMYWYQQKSSQAPKLLFHYYDKDFNNEADTPDNFQSRRPNTSFCFLDIRSPGLGDTAMYLCATSRDTGDTEAFFGQGTRLTVV.

The table lists this clone with a few counts. This rearrangement joins TRBV14 to TRBJ1-2, with D hard to call. V lost 4 bases and J lost 8, with 14 bases in between. The germline CDR1 and CDR2 sequences are SGHDN and FVKESK. The CDR3 has 13 residues. In DNA form, the CDR3 reads TGTGCCAGCAGCCCCAGAGGGATAGACGGCTACACCTTC. It is translated as CASSPRGIDGYTF.

The genes are TRBV5-1 and TRBJ2-4, with D tentatively TRBD2 (5 bases). The V end was cut by 2 bases, the J end by 0 bases, with 12 bases between. The CDR3 has 16 amino acids. The germline gives CDR1 SGHRS, CDR2 YFSETQ. Here the CDR3 DNA reads TGCGCCAGCAGCTTAGCCGGACTGGTAGCCAAAAACATTCAGTACTTC. Translation gives CASSLAGLVAKNIQYF.

This clone was observed a single time. The rearrangement uses TRBV28 and TRBJ2-7; 10 bases fit TRBD2. CDR3 size: 15 residues. Looked up from germline, CDR1 is MDHEN and CDR2 is SYDVKM. V lost 2 bases, J lost 2 bases, and 3 bases stayed unmatched. CDR3 bases: TGTGCCAGCAGTTTAGGTACTAGCGGGGCCTACGAGCAGTACTTC. Translation: CASSLGTSGAYEQYF.

The DNA of the CDR3 is TGTGCCAGCAGTTCGGATGGACAGGGGATTCAGCCCCAGCATTTT. Amino acid sequence: CASSSDGQGIQPQHF. The V call is TRBV6-5, the J call TRBJ1-5; 9 positions agree with TRBD1. CDR3 length: 15 residues. The germline V gene encodes CDR1 MNHEY and CDR2 SVGAGI. J was trimmed by 6 bases and V by 4 bases; bases with no gene match: 7.

CDR3 sequence reads: CASSQFQTLNSPLHF. DNA for the CDR3: TGTGCCAGCAGCCAATTCCAGACTCTAAATTCACCCCTCCACTTT. This rearrangement joins TRBV3-1 (or the pseudogene TRBV3-2) to TRBJ1-6; D is undetermined. The CDR3 totals 15 residues. The germline V and J ends were trimmed by 2 bases and 7 bases, with 12 bases remaining between them. Per germline, CDR1 LGHDT and CDR2 YNNKEL (reference sequence).

The chain has TRBV5-1 and TRBJ1-4; D possibly corresponds to TRBD1 (5 bases). Germline CDR1 SGHRS, CDR2 YFSETQ. This CDR3 is 14 amino acids long. The germline V and J ends were trimmed by 0 bases and 6 bases, with 9 bases remaining between them. In nucleotides, the CDR3 is TGCGCCAGCAGCTTGGGGAGGGGCGATGAAAAACTGTTTTTT. Encoded protein: CASSLGRGDEKLFF. Full variable domain (remainder filled in from reference TRBV5-1 and TRBJ1-4): KAGVTQTPRYLIKTRGQQVTLSCSPISGHRSVSWYQQTPGQGLQFLFEYFSETQRNKGNFPGRFSGRQFSNSRSEMNVSTLELGDSALYLCASSLGRGDEKLFFGSGTQLSVL.

V gene TRBV19 combines with J gene TRBJ2-4, with 9 bases fitting TRBD1. V shed 6 bases and J 7 bases; nucleotides not matched to a gene: 13. The CDR3 runs 16 residues. CDR1 is LNHDA and CDR2 is SQIVND in the germline V gene (reference sequence). The CDR3: CASSPDGTGYFNIQYF. In DNA form, the CDR3 reads TGTGCCAGTAGCCCCGACGGGACAGGGTATTTCAACATTCAGTACTTC.

The chain joins TRBV3-1 (or the pseudogene TRBV3-2) to TRBJ2-3; TRBD2 agrees at 7 bases. The length of the CDR3 is 16 residues. V lost 4 bases to trimming and J lost 4 bases; unmatched junction nucleotides: 11. Germline loops: CDR1 LGHDT, CDR2 YNNKEL (reference sequence). The CDR3 nucleotides are TGTGCCAGCAGCCTAAAAGCGGGAACGGGGGCAGATACGCAGTATTTT. Its translation: CASSLKAGTGADTQYF.

This chain uses TRBV13 with TRBJ2-1; D perhaps matches TRBD2 (5 bases). The CDR3 is made up of 16 amino acids. The V end lost 5 bases, the J end lost 0 bases, and 14 bases lay between the germline ends. Germline-derived CDR1 and CDR2 are PRHDT and FYEKMQ (reference sequence). The CDR3 spells CASSLTLAFSYNEQFF. DNA for the CDR3: TGTGCCAGCAGCCTCACGCTAGCTTTCTCCTACAATGAGCAGTTCTTC.

The V gene is TRBV11-2, the J gene TRBJ2-1; D perhaps matches TRBD2 (7 bases). V lost 4 bases, J lost 7 bases, and 14 bases lay in between. The CDR3 runs 14 residues. Germline loops: CDR1 SGHAT, CDR2 FQNNGV. Here the CDR3 reads CASSSPGGRNEQFF. The DNA for the CDR3 is TGTGCCAGCAGCTCGCCCGGGGGGCGGAATGAGCAGTTCTTC.

This chain connects TRBV7-9 to TRBJ1-2, with a tentative D call TRBD1 (6 bases). The CDR3 consists of 15 residues. V was trimmed by 5 bases and J by 0 bases, leaving 13 bases between them. The germline V gene has CDR1 SEHNR and CDR2 FQNEAQ (reference sequence). CDR3 sequence: CASSPPRGANYGYTF. In DNA form, the CDR3 reads TGTGCCAGCAGCCCCCCCAGGGGAGCTAACTATGGCTACACCTTC.

The genes are TRBV11-2 and TRBJ1-2; D call uncertain. This CDR3 comprises 14 residues. Germline V lookup: CDR1 SGHAT, CDR2 FQNNGV. Trimming removed 6 bases at V and 7 bases at J, with 18 bases between. CDR3 protein: CASRSTGSPIGYTF. CDR3 nucleotides: TGTGCCAGCAGATCGACCGGGTCTCCCATTGGCTACACCTTC.